This TCR beta chain was identified during a study of breast tumors, draining lymph nodes, adjacent tissues. Using its own MiXCR run on the multiplex PCR reads, TCRdb lists one record per CDR3 protein. The sample gives 60,000 to 65,000 distinct CDR3 sequences, 57% of which show up once; about 19% is in the top ten. V was pared by 4 bases and J by 5 bases, with 6 bases between. There are 11 residues in the CDR3. Germline CDR1 and CDR2: SGHRS and YFSETQ. Sequenced material: breast tumor tissue. The V and J genes are TRBV5-1 and TRBJ2-5, with unresolved D. The source is a female donor with breast cancer. Some clones in this sample may be carry-over from other donors' samples. CDR3 in DNA: TGCGCCAGCAGCGCGACGGAGACCCAGTACTTC. Protein: CASSATETQYF.